The sequence of this TCR beta chain was determined in a study of OX40 agonist ivuxolimab in advanced cancers. Study information: Eligibility rules accepted prior anti-PD-1, anti-PD-L1 or anti-CTLA-4 therapy, and roughly 40% had some.

The repertoire was sequenced with immunoSEQ multiplex PCR; TCRdb's copy has only in-frame clones and lacks some. The data contain roughly 13,000 clones, 82% of them singletons. Trimming left V 1 base short and J 1 base short, with 10 bases between. This CDR3 is built from 15 residues. The germline V gene has CDR1 SEHNR and CDR2 FQNEAQ (reference sequence). Patients were excluded for autoimmune disease history or systemic immunosuppression. Cycle 7 day 1, cycle 4 day 1, and baseline were the timepoints at which blood was sampled. This chain links TRBV7-9 with TRBJ1-1, with D hard to call. This clonotype was obtained from an adult with an advanced solid tumor such as melanoma, head and neck, liver or kidney cancer. Sequencing was performed on CD4+ or CD8+ T cells sorted from blood, taken in a trial of the OX40 agonist ivuxolimab. The CDR3 region is CASSLGMVSNTEAFF. The CDR3 nucleotides are TGTGCCAGCAGCTTAGGTATGGTTTCGAACACTGAAGCTTTCTTT.